Below, 25 T cell receptor beta chains from the same sample are listed, as sequenced in a study of T cells in women clearing cervical HPV infection. Measured with immunoSEQ multiplex PCR; TCRdb has only the in-frame clones, and not every one. This repertoire comprises around 18,000 clones; its ten largest clones make up more than 5.5%. Sequencing was carried out using blood buffy coat. Receptors were obtained from a woman between 18 and 69 years old with a cervical HPV16 infection that either progressed to CIN3+ or cleared (not recorded which).

Points on this clone: The CDR3 goes on 3 residues after the read ends, and that part is filled in from the germline J gene. This sequence joins TRBV19 and TRBJ2-3; tentatively, D is TRBD2 (5 bases). Germline assignment: CDR1 LNHDA and CDR2 SQIVND (reference sequence). V shed 5 bases and J shed 6 bases, with 12 bases lying between them. The CDR3 is 13 amino acids. Incomplete CDR3 DNA: TGTGCCAGTAGTCCCCGGACTGTGGATACG. This gives the protein CASSPRTVDT. The complete CDR3 reads CASSPRTVDTQYF. The complete variable domain, with remaining parts taken from reference TRBV19 and TRBJ2-3, reads DGGITQSPKYLFRKEGQNVTLSCEQNLNHDAMYWYRQDPGQGLRLIYYSQIVNDFQKGDIAEGYSVSREKKESFPLTVTSAQKNPTAFYLCASSPRTVDTQYFGPGTRLTVL.

About this clone itself: The CDR3 end lies 3 residues beyond the end of the read and is filled in from the germline J gene. This rearrangement joins TRBV5-1 to TRBJ2-3; D is perhaps TRBD2 (7 bases). The CDR3 covers 16 residues. V was trimmed by 4 bases and J by 5 bases, leaving 20 bases between them. Germline values: CDR1 SGHRS, CDR2 YFSETQ. The CDR3 spells CASSPEGGRSVDTQYF. The DNA read from the CDR3 is TGCGCCAGCAGCCCCGAGGGGGGGCGCTCAGTAGATACG. The variable domain in full, completed from reference TRBV5-1 and TRBJ2-3, reads KAGVTQTPRYLIKTRGQQVTLSCSPISGHRSVSWYQQTPGQGLQFLFEYFSETQRNKGNFPGRFSGRQFSNSRSEMNVSTLELGDSALYLCASSPEGGRSVDTQYFGPGTRLTVL.

In the case of this clone: Coverage ceases 3 residues before the CDR3 finishes, and the germline J gene fills in the end. V gene TRBV13 combines with J gene TRBJ1-5, with D unresolved. Trimming left V 4 bases short and J 6 bases short, with 16 bases between. The CDR3 has 15 residues. Germline V gene lookup returns CDR1 PRHDT and CDR2 FYEKMQ (reference sequence). The CDR3 DNA, read in part, is TGTGCCAGCAGCTCCTCCCCAGGCACTGGTCAGCCC. Translation gives CASSSSPGTGQP. The full CDR3 is CASSSSPGTGQPQHF. The variable domain in full, completed from reference TRBV13 and TRBJ1-5, reads AAGVIQSPRHLIKEKRETATLKCYPIPRHDTVYWYQQGPGQDPQFLISFYEKMQSDKGSIPDRFSAQQFSDYHSELNMSSLELGDSALYFCASSSSPGTGQPQHFGDGTRLSIL.

A word on this clone: The read ends 3 residues early relative to the CDR3; the germline J gene fills the gap. The rearrangement links TRBV3-1 (or the pseudogene TRBV3-2) to TRBJ2-4, with D possibly being TRBD2 (7 bases). There are 14 residues in the CDR3. V lost 1 base and J lost 7, with 11 bases in between. Per germline, CDR1 LGHDT and CDR2 YNNKEL (reference sequence). The covered CDR3 bases are TGTGCCAGCAGCCAAGGGGGGGGCCTGAACATT. As protein: CASSQGGGLNI. From start to end, the CDR3 is CASSQGGGLNIQYF.

On this clone itself: The read finishes 3 residues shy of the CDR3 end, and the germline J gene is used to complete it. The chain combines TRBV30 with TRBJ2-3; the match to TRBD2 covers 8 bases. The CDR3 sequence is 14 residues long. CDR1 GTSNPN and CDR2 SVGIG come from the germline V gene (reference sequence). V lost 2 bases and J lost 5; bases outside the gene matches: 6. The CDR3 is CAWSIRGGLDTQYF. The covered CDR3 bases are TGTGCCTGGAGTATTCGGGGGGGCCTAGATACG.

As concerns this clone: From the germline J gene comes the end of the CDR3, since the read stops 3 residues before it. The chain uses TRBV7-2 and TRBJ2-7; 11 bases map to TRBD1. This CDR3 has 15 residues. Trimming cost V 4 bases and J 6 bases; bases outside gene matches: 8. Germline loops: CDR1 SGHTA, CDR2 FQGNSA. The DNA read from the CDR3 is TGTGCCAGCAGCTCGGGGACAGGGGGTCGCGGCGAG. Its translation is CASSSGTGGRGE. The complete CDR3 protein is CASSSGTGGRGEQYF.

Comments on this clone: Sequencing ends 3 residues short of the CDR3 end; the germline J gene provides the rest. The rearrangement links TRBV2 to TRBJ1-1; D is possibly TRBD1 (6 bases). CDR1 is SNHLY and CDR2 is FYNNEI in the germline V gene. The CDR3 totals 11 residues. CDR3 sequence reads: CASGLTGLAFF. The DNA read from the CDR3 is TGTGCCAGCGGACTTACAGGGTTA. Full variable domain (remainder filled in from reference TRBV2 and TRBJ1-1): EPEVTQTPSHQVTQMGQEVILRCVPISNHLYFYWYRQILGQKVEFLVSFYNNEISEKSEIFDDQFSVERPDGSNFTLKIRSTKLEDSAMYFCASGLTGLAFFGQGTRLTVV.

Notes on this clone: The read falls 3 residues short of the CDR3 end, and the missing part is taken from the germline J gene. This rearrangement joins TRBV23-1 to TRBJ2-2; D not certain. TRBV23-1 is treated as an ORF (open reading frame) with a function not yet certain. The V gene lost 8 bases and the J gene lost 0 bases, with 7 bases spanning the gap. The CDR3 contains 13 residues. CDR3 DNA, as far as it was read: TGCGCCAGCGGCTCTCCGAACACCGGGGAG. Protein product: CASGSPNTGE. The entire CDR3 reads CASGSPNTGELFF.

As for this clone: The read terminates 3 residues before the CDR3 end, so the remaining end is supplied by the germline J gene. J is TRBJ1-3 and V is TRBV4-2; 10 bases agree with TRBD1. This CDR3 comprises 18 residues. Germline CDR1 reads LGHNA; CDR2 reads YNFKEQ. Trimming cost V 2 bases and J 0 bases; bases outside gene matches: 7. The CDR3: CASSQTPGQGSSGNTIYF. The CDR3 DNA, read in part, is TGTGCCAGCAGCCAAACACCGGGACAGGGGAGCTCTGGAAACACC.

Details on this clone: The read ends 3 residues before the CDR3 terminus; that terminus is restored from the germline J gene. The J gene is TRBJ2-3, the V gene TRBV20-1; TRBD2 aligns across 7 bases. V lost 4 bases, J lost 1 base, and 8 bases stayed unmatched. CDR1 is DFQATT, CDR2 SNEGSKA, per germline (reference sequence). This CDR3 has 15 amino acids. The DNA read from the CDR3 is TGCAGTGCTATCAGACAGACTAGCCGCACAGATACG. This sequence encodes CSAIRQTSRTDT. The CDR3 as a whole reads CSAIRQTSRTDTQYF.

About this clone itself: The read stops 3 residues short of the end of the CDR3; the missing end is completed from the germline J gene. The V and J genes are TRBV5-1 and TRBJ2-6; D perhaps matches TRBD1 (5 bases). Per the germline V gene, CDR1 is SGHRS and CDR2 is YFSETQ. Trimming shortened V by 4 bases and J by 1 base, and 18 bases separated the two germline ends. This CDR3 comprises 18 residues. The CDR3 protein is CASSVEPRVGSGANVLTF. CDR3 bases read: TGCGCCAGCAGCGTAGAGCCCAGGGTGGGATCTGGGGCCAACGTC.

Remarks on this clone: The DNA ends 3 residues before the CDR3 does, and the rest of the CDR3 is filled in from the germline J gene. The chain recombines TRBV6-4 with TRBJ1-1; D gene uncertain. The germline gives CDR1 MRHNA, CDR2 SNTAGT. V was cut by 2 bases and J by 1 base, with 5 bases left in between. The CDR3 is made up of 13 amino acids. The CDR3: CASSDQENTEAFF. The DNA read from the CDR3 is TGTGCCAGCAGTGACCAGGAGAACACTGAA.

For this clone: The CDR3 is cut off 3 residues early in the read; its end comes from the germline J gene. The V gene is TRBV20-1, the J gene TRBJ2-5, with 9 positions matching TRBD2. Germline CDR1 and CDR2: DFQATT and SNEGSKA (reference sequence). This CDR3 contains 15 residues. The junction had 7 bases not matched to a gene; V was cut back by 3 bases and J by 2 bases. The CDR3 reads CSARKLAGDQETQYF. CDR3 DNA, as far as it was read: TGCAGTGCTAGGAAACTAGCGGGTGATCAAGAGACC.

About this clone itself: From the germline J gene comes the end of the CDR3, since the read stops 3 residues before it. J is TRBJ1-2 and V is TRBV20-1, with 9 bases lining up with TRBD1. This CDR3 spans 13 amino acids. The germline CDR1 and CDR2 sequences are DFQATT and SNEGSKA (reference sequence). V shed 5 bases and J 2 bases; nucleotides not matched to a gene: 3. The covered CDR3 bases are TGCAGTGCTCGGGACAGGGTGAACTATGGC. Amino acid sequence: CSARDRVNYG. The CDR3 reads in full as CSARDRVNYGYTF.

Of note for this clone: The missing CDR3 end, 3 residues past where the read stops, is filled in from the germline J gene. V gene TRBV12-3 or TRBV12-4 combines with J gene TRBJ2-1; 7 bases align to TRBD1. The CDR3 covers 13 residues. The V segment lost 6 bases and the J segment 6 bases; nucleotides outside the gene matches: 5. The CDR3 bases that were read are TGTGCCAGCAGCCCGGGACAGTTCAATGAG. This encodes CASSPGQFNE. The entire CDR3 sequence reads CASSPGQFNEQFF.

To note about this clone: Read data end 3 residues before the CDR3 end; the end is taken from the germline J gene. The genes are TRBV18 and TRBJ1-1, with TRBD1 identical over 9 bases. The CDR3 length is 14 residues. Per the germline V gene, CDR1 is KGHSH and CDR2 is LQKENI. The V gene end was trimmed by 8 bases and the J gene end by 4 bases; junction bases not matched to a gene: 8. CDR3 amino acids: CASQQGALSTEAFF. CDR3 DNA (partial): TGTGCCAGCCAACAGGGGGCTTTAAGCACTGAA.

Comments on this clone: Sequencing ends 3 residues short of the CDR3 end; the germline J gene provides the rest. The chain carries TRBV7-9 and TRBJ2-7; 7 bases are a match to TRBD1. The ends lost 6 bases at V and 2 bases at J; junction bases unmatched: 7. The CDR3 consists of 14 residues. Germline V gives CDR1 SEHNR, CDR2 FQNEAQ (reference sequence). The CDR3 loop reads CASSYGQEPYEQYF. The DNA read from the CDR3 is TGTGCCAGCAGTTACGGACAGGAACCCTACGAG.

Comments on this clone: With the read ending 3 residues before the CDR3 end, the germline J gene is used to fill in that end. This chain links TRBV6-1 with TRBJ2-3; 7 bases line up with TRBD1. CDR1 and CDR2 (germline): MNHNS, SASEGT. V lost 4 bases to trimming and J lost 2 bases; unmatched junction nucleotides: 3. The CDR3 has 14 amino acids. The CDR3 sequence: CASSVTGITDTQYF. The CDR3 DNA, read in part, is TGTGCCAGCAGTGTGACAGGGATCACAGATACG.

About this clone itself: Read sequence stops 3 residues before the CDR3 end, and the germline J gene provides the missing end. This chain connects TRBV28 to TRBJ1-2, with D hard to call. The CDR3 covers 13 residues. Trimming removed 2 bases from V and 2 bases from J, with 6 bases in between. Germline assignment: CDR1 MDHEN and CDR2 SYDVKM. Partial CDR3 DNA: TGTGCCAGCAGTTTAATAGGGAACTATGGC. Its protein product is CASSLIGNYG. The full-length CDR3 reads as CASSLIGNYGYTF.

Remarks on this clone: The read stops 3 residues short of the end of the CDR3; the missing end is completed from the germline J gene. The rearrangement links TRBV19 to TRBJ2-1; perhaps TRBD2 as D (6 bases). The germline V gene encodes CDR1 LNHDA and CDR2 SQIVND (reference sequence). The V and J ends lost 3 bases and 0 bases respectively, with 18 bases between them. The CDR3 runs to 18 residues. CDR3 DNA, as far as it was read: TGTGCCAGTAGTATTGTTAGTTGCGGGGCCAGCTCCTACAATGAG. Its translation is CASSIVSCGASSYNE. The entire CDR3 reads CASSIVSCGASSYNEQFF. The complete variable domain, with remaining parts taken from reference TRBV19 and TRBJ2-1, reads DGGITQSPKYLFRKEGQNVTLSCEQNLNHDAMYWYRQDPGQGLRLIYYSQIVNDFQKGDIAEGYSVSREKKESFPLTVTSAQKNPTAFYLCASSIVSCGASSYNEQFFGPGTRLTVL.

CDR3 loop: CSAVSPLAGIYEQYF. The part of the CDR3 DNA that was read is TGCAGTGCTGTCTCCCCACTAGCGGGGATCTACGAG. The V and J genes are TRBV20-1 and TRBJ2-7, with TRBD2 identical over 10 bases. The read comes to an end 3 residues before the CDR3 does, leaving the germline J gene to fill in the end. This CDR3 spans 15 amino acids. Trimming cost V 5 bases and J 3 bases; bases outside gene matches: 10. CDR1 is DFQATT and CDR2 is SNEGSKA in the germline V gene (reference sequence).

To note about this clone: The read ends 3 residues early relative to the CDR3; the germline J gene fills the gap. The chain joins TRBV28 to TRBJ1-2; the D is unclear. V lost 2 bases and J 6 bases, leaving 7 bases between the germline ends. Per the germline V gene, CDR1 is MDHEN and CDR2 is SYDVKM. The CDR3 covers 12 residues. The CDR3 DNA, read in part, is TGTGCCAGCAGTTTAGCCAGAAATGGC. This translates into CASSLARNG. The full CDR3 sequence reads CASSLARNGYTF.

As concerns this clone: From the germline J gene comes the end of the CDR3, since the read stops 3 residues before it. This chain joins TRBV5-4 and TRBJ2-5; no definite D call. This CDR3 has 14 amino acids. V lost 3 bases and J lost 0, with 9 bases in between. Germline values: CDR1 SGHNT, CDR2 YYREEE (reference sequence). The CDR3 region is CASSSPPDQETQYF. CDR3 DNA, as far as it was read: TGTGCCAGCAGCTCCCCCCCGGACCAAGAGACC. Combining the CDR3 with reference TRBV5-4 and TRBJ2-5 gives the whole variable domain ETGVTQSPTHLIKTRGQQVTLRCSSQSGHNTVSWYQQALGQGPQFIFQYYREEENGRGNFPPRFSGLQFPNYSSELNVNALELDDSALYLCASSSPPDQETQYFGPGTRLLVL.

As concerns this clone: The read gets to within 3 residues of the CDR3 end, and the germline J gene fills in the rest. The chain is built from TRBV20-1 and TRBJ2-4, with 7 bases matching TRBD2. The CDR3 totals 14 residues. V dropped 2 bases and J dropped 4; count of bases not matched to a gene: 5. Germline CDR1 and CDR2: DFQATT and SNEGSKA (reference sequence). The CDR3 loop reads CSARLGGFKNIQYF. The part of the CDR3 DNA that was read is TGCAGTGCTAGACTGGGGGGGTTTAAAAACATT.

CDR3 DNA, as far as it was read: TGTGCCAGCAGCGGGGGGGCTGGAAACACC. This gives the protein CASSGGAGNT. The whole CDR3 protein is CASSGGAGNTIYF. The rearrangement links TRBV7-2 to TRBJ1-3; D may be TRBD1 (5 bases). The read terminates 3 residues ahead of where the CDR3 ends, so the germline J gene completes it. V lost 5 bases, J lost 2 bases, and 7 bases lay in between. Germline V gives CDR1 SGHTA, CDR2 FQGNSA. The CDR3 covers 13 residues.